This section outlines one T cell receptor beta chain sequence together with its context. This entry is derived from a study of blood T cell repertoires in COVID-19. Sequenced by immunoSEQ multiplex PCR; TCRdb stores in-frame clones only, minus some. The sample has about 70,000 clones; over 75% are singletons. The sequence was collected from a woman between 18 and 29 years old with acute or convalescent COVID-19. The sequenced material came from peripheral blood.

CDR3 sequence reads: CASSGGTGGAETQYF. The CDR3 bases are TGCGCCAGCAGCGGTGGGACAGGGGGCGCGGAGACCCAGTACTTC. The rearrangement links TRBV5-1 to TRBJ2-5; 12 nucleotides line up with TRBD1. J gave up 5 bases and V 4 bases, and 6 bases lay outside the gene matches. In germline, CDR1 is SGHRS, CDR2 YFSETQ. This CDR3 is 15 amino acids long.